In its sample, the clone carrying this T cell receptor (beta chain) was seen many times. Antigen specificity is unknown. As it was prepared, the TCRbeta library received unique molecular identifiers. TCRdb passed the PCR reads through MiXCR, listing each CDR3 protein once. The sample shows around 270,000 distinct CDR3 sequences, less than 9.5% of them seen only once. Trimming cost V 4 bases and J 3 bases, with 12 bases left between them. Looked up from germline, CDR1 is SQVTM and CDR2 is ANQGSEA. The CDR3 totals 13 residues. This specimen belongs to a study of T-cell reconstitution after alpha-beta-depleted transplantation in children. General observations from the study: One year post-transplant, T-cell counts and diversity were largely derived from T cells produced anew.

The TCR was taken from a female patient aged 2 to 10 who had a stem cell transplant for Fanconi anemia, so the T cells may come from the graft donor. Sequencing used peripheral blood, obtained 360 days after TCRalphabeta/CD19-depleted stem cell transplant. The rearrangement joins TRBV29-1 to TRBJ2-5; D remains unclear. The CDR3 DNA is TGCAGCGTTGTACTCCCCTCGGAAGAGACCCAGTACTTC. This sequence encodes CSVVLPSEETQYF.